The clone carrying this TCR beta chain has a count of ten or more. Its specificity is unknown. Everyone who donated was a healthy Caucasian. This record belongs to a study of identical twins. Study-level results: Out-of-frame TCR alpha sharing observed in monozygotic twins exceeded model estimates. Twin-shared out-of-frame alpha sequences showed excess low generation probability.

One entry per CDR3 protein, called by TCRdb with MiXCR from the 5' RACE reads. The data contain about 240,000 distinct CDR3 sequences, over 9.5% of them seen just once; the ten biggest clones take up 4% to 5%. This same sample was also part of a study on yellow fever vaccine responses in identical twins.

The clonotype was recovered from a woman between 18 and 29 years old in good health. What was sequenced was memory (CD45RO+) T cells sorted from blood.

CDR3 region: CASSALAANTGELFF. In DNA form, the CDR3 reads TGCGCCAGCAGCGCGCTAGCGGCTAACACCGGGGAGCTGTTTTTT. The chain carries TRBV5-1 and TRBJ2-2, with 7 bases lining up with TRBD2. Germline CDR1 and CDR2: SGHRS and YFSETQ. The junction had 5 bases not matched to a gene; V was cut back by 4 bases and J by 2 bases. CDR3 length equals 15 residues.